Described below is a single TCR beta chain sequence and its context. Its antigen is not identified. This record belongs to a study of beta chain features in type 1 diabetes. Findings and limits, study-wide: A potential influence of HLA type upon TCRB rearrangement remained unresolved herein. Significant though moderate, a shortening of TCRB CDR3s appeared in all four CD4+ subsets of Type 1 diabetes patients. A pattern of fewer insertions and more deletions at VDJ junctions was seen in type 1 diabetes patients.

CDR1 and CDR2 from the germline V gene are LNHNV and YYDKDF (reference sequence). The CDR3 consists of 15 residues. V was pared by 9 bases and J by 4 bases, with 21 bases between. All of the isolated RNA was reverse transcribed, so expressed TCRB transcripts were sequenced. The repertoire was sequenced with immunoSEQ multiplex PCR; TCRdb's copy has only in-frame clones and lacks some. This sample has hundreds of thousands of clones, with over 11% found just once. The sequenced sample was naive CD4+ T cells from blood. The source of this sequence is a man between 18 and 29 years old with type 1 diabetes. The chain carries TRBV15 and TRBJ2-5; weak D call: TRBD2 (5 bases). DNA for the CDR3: TGTGCCACTGGAAAGAGGGTAATTTCAGGAGAGACCCAGTACTTC. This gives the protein CATGKRVISGETQYF.